The 27 T cell receptor beta chains below all came from one sample that was sequenced in a study of shared clonotypes between healthy human individuals. Measured with immunoSEQ multiplex PCR; TCRdb has only the in-frame clones, and not every one. The sample holds about 1.5 million clones, 95% to 99% seen once. The specimen was naive CD4+ T cells sorted from blood. The sample's subset: CD45RA+ positively selected. These receptors all stem from a man aged 30-40 years in good health.

The J gene is TRBJ2-6, the V gene TRBV5-1; D is unresolved. The CDR3 has 13 residues. CDR1 and CDR2 (germline): SGHRS, YFSETQ. Trimming removed 4 bases at V and 3 bases at J, with 5 bases between. CDR3: CASSLNGANVLTF. Written as DNA, the CDR3 is TGCGCCAGCAGCCTAAATGGGGCCAACGTCCTGACTTTC.

The CDR3 nucleotides read TGTGCCAGCAGCTTGGGACCTCCGGGACGGTCGAACACTGAAGCTTTCTTT. The encoded protein is CASSLGPPGRSNTEAFF. The genes are TRBV5-4 and TRBJ1-1, with D perhaps matching TRBD1 (5 bases). The CDR3 has 17 amino acids. Trimming took off 0 bases at V and 1 base at J, with 16 bases between the two ends. Germline CDR1 SGHNT, CDR2 YYREEE (reference sequence).

DNA of the CDR3: TGCGCCAGCAGCTTGGGCGACAGGGGGACGGGAGAGACCCAGTACTTC. Residues: CASSLGDRGTGETQYF. This chain joins TRBV5-1 and TRBJ2-5, with 9 bases that match TRBD1. This CDR3 contains 16 residues. V was pared by 0 bases and J by 4 bases, with 7 bases of the junction left unmatched. The V gene's germline CDR1 is SGHRS and CDR2 YFSETQ.

The V call is TRBV7-9, the J call TRBJ2-7, with TRBD1 as a possible D gene (7 bases). With 5 bases removed from V and 2 bases from J, the gap between germline ends came to 22 bases. Germline assignment: CDR1 SEHNR and CDR2 FQNEAQ (reference sequence). CDR3 size: 17 residues. Here the CDR3 reads CASSPYVPRDSPYEQYF. CDR3 nucleotides: TGTGCCAGCAGCCCCTACGTCCCGCGGGACAGTCCCTACGAGCAGTACTTC. The full variable domain, its missing parts supplied by reference TRBV7-9 and TRBJ2-7, is DTGVSQNPRHKITKRGQNVTFRCDPISEHNRLYWYRQTLGQGPEFLTYFQNEAQLEKSRLLSDRFSAERPKGSFSTLEIQRTEQGDSAMYLCASSPYVPRDSPYEQYFGPGTRLTVT.

V is TRBV5-1 and J is TRBJ1-2; D is uncertain. The CDR3 runs to 14 residues. V was trimmed by 0 bases and J by 6 bases, leaving 12 bases between them. Looked up from germline, CDR1 is SGHRS and CDR2 is YFSETQ. The DNA for the CDR3 is TGCGCCAGCAGCTTGGGCGATATTGCGGATGGCTACACCTTC. Protein sequence: CASSLGDIADGYTF.

The genes are TRBV28 and TRBJ1-2; 9 bases fit TRBD1. Looked up from germline, CDR1 is MDHEN and CDR2 is SYDVKM. V was clipped by 5 bases and J by 6 bases; unmatched bases: 13. The CDR3 consists of 16 residues. CDR3: CASSLPPGTGRDGYTF. For the CDR3, the DNA is TGTGCCAGCAGTCTCCCCCCCGGGACAGGGAGAGATGGCTACACCTTC.

This rearrangement joins TRBV5-4 to TRBJ2-1; 9 positions match TRBD2. V trimming: 5 bases; J trimming: 4 bases; junction bases outside the gene matches: 7. Per the germline V gene, CDR1 is SGHNT and CDR2 is YYREEE (reference sequence). The CDR3 contains 15 residues. The CDR3 DNA follows: TGTGCCAGCAGTCTCGCGGGAGGGACTTACAATGAGCAGTTCTTC. This translates into CASSLAGGTYNEQFF.

The J gene is TRBJ2-2, the V gene TRBV25-1; 7 nucleotides match TRBD1. The J segment lost 9 bases and the V segment lost 4 bases, leaving 2 bases of the junction unmatched. The length of the CDR3 is 12 residues. CDR1 is MGHDK, CDR2 SYGVNS, per germline. CDR3 coding DNA: TGTGCCAGCAGTGGACAGGGCTGGGAGCTGTTTTTT. The encoded protein is CASSGQGWELFF. The full variable domain, rest sourced from reference TRBV25-1 and TRBJ2-2, is EADIYQTPRYLVIGTGKKITLECSQTMGHDKMYWYQQDPGMELHLIHYSYGVNSTEKGDLSSESTVSRIRTEHFPLTLESARPSHTSQYLCASSGQGWELFFGEGSRLTVL.

V gene TRBV7-7 combines with J gene TRBJ2-7; D unresolved. The CDR3 runs to 13 residues. V was shortened by 6 bases and J by 2 bases, with 11 bases between the two germline ends. Germline CDR1 is SSHAT and CDR2 is FNYEAQ (reference sequence). The CDR3 spells CASSPGRTYEQYF. CDR3 in DNA: TGTGCCAGCAGTCCTGGACGGACCTACGAGCAGTACTTC.

V usage is TRBV5-1 and J usage is TRBJ2-2, with 9 positions matching TRBD1. Germline values: CDR1 SGHRS, CDR2 YFSETQ. The CDR3 totals 14 residues. V gave up 4 bases and J gave up 5 bases; unmatched junction bases: 3. The CDR3 nucleotides read TGCGCCAGCAGCCAGGACAGGGGTACCGGGGAGCTGTTTTTT. Its translation: CASSQDRGTGELFF.

This chain links TRBV18 with TRBJ1-5; 10 nucleotides line up with TRBD1. Per the germline V gene, CDR1 is KGHSH and CDR2 is LQKENI. This CDR3 comprises 15 residues. V gave up 10 bases and J gave up 3 bases; unmatched junction bases: 9. The CDR3 DNA is TGTGCCACCTCGGACAGGGGGTCTGACAATCAGCCCCAGCATTTT. This translates into CATSDRGSDNQPQHF.

V and J are TRBV11-2 and TRBJ2-7; D not certain. The length of the CDR3 is 14 residues. Trimming shortened V by 3 bases and J by 2 bases, and 11 bases separated the two germline ends. Germline CDR1 SGHAT, CDR2 FQNNGV. The CDR3 spells CASSFSDGTYEQYF. The CDR3 DNA follows: TGTGCCAGCAGCTTTTCTGACGGAACCTACGAGCAGTACTTC.

The chain has TRBV19 and TRBJ2-3, with D perhaps given as TRBD1 or TRBD2 (6 bases each). V gave up 1 base and J gave up 1 base, with 15 bases separating them. Germline CDR1 is LNHDA and CDR2 is SQIVND (reference sequence). This CDR3 contains 17 residues. CDR3 in amino acids: CASSIVVNREGTDTQYF. CDR3 DNA: TGTGCCAGTAGTATAGTGGTCAACAGGGAGGGCACAGATACGCAGTATTTT.

This chain links TRBV9 with TRBJ2-3; 11 bases are a match to TRBD2. The germline V gene has CDR1 SGDLS and CDR2 YYNGEE. The CDR3 runs 16 residues. V shed 0 bases, J shed 6 bases, and the junction held 6 bases outside the gene matches. Written as DNA, the CDR3 is TGTGCCAGCAGCGTAGAGACACTAGCGGGAGTGGATACGCAGTATTTT. Encoded protein: CASSVETLAGVDTQYF.

This chain connects TRBV7-3 to TRBJ2-3; D perhaps matches TRBD2 (7 bases). The CDR3 length is 13 residues. Germline-derived CDR1 and CDR2 are SGHTA and FQGTGA. The germline V and J ends were trimmed by 5 bases and 10 bases, with 16 bases remaining between them. The CDR3 loop is CASSPAGGAAQYF. The DNA for the CDR3 is TGTGCCAGCAGCCCCGCTGGGGGGGCTGCGCAGTATTTT.

The rearrangement links TRBV5-6 to TRBJ2-1; 7 bases are a match to TRBD1. V gave up 0 bases and J gave up 9 bases; unmatched junction bases: 6. The CDR3 is made up of 14 amino acids. Germline V lookup: CDR1 SGHDT, CDR2 YYEEEE. For the CDR3, the DNA is TGTGCCAGCAGCTTGGAGAACAGGGGTGGTGAGCAGTTCTTC. As protein: CASSLENRGGEQFF. Complete variable domain (other parts from reference TRBV5-6 and TRBJ2-1): DAGVTQSPTHLIKTRGQQVTLRCSPKSGHDTVSWYQQALGQGPQFIFQYYEEEERQRGNFPDRFSGHQFPNYSSELNVNALLLGDSALYLCASSLENRGGEQFFGPGTRLTVL.

The V gene is TRBV2, the J gene TRBJ1-2; a possible D gene is TRBD1 (5 bases). In germline, CDR1 is SNHLY, CDR2 FYNNEI. The germline V and J ends were trimmed by 7 bases and 4 bases, with 19 bases remaining between them. The CDR3 has 15 amino acids. CDR3 sequence (DNA): TGTGCCAGCAAATCCCGGGACCACGCGGGCTATGGCTACACCTTC. Translated: CASKSRDHAGYGYTF.

The chain recombines TRBV6-1 with TRBJ1-5, with D unresolved. Germline V gives CDR1 MNHNS, CDR2 SASEGT. The V end was cut by 6 bases, the J end by 1 base, with 7 bases between. The CDR3 runs to 13 residues. The CDR3 DNA follows: TGTGCCAGCAGACCGACAAGCAATCAGCCCCAGCATTTT. Translated, it gives CASRPTSNQPQHF.

This chain connects TRBV28 to TRBJ2-7, with TRBD1 as a possible D gene (5 bases). With 7 bases removed from V and 2 bases from J, the gap between germline ends came to 15 bases. In germline, CDR1 is MDHEN, CDR2 SYDVKM. CDR3 length: 14 residues. CDR3 DNA: TGTGCCAGCACCCTCGACAGTCAAACCTACGAGCAGTACTTC. Translation gives CASTLDSQTYEQYF.

The chain combines TRBV18 with TRBJ1-1; TRBD1 might be the D (6 bases). CDR1 is KGHSH and CDR2 is LQKENI in the germline V gene. The CDR3 length is 15 residues. V dropped 4 bases and J dropped 0 bases, with 12 bases sitting between them. The CDR3 nucleotides are TGTGCCAGCTCACTGGGGGCATCCTTGAACACTGAAGCTTTCTTT. It encodes CASSLGASLNTEAFF.

The chain is built from TRBV7-8 and TRBJ2-5; D call uncertain. Trimming shortened V by 1 base and J by 1 base, and 10 bases separated the two germline ends. The V gene's germline CDR1 is SGHVS and CDR2 FQNEAQ. The CDR3 spans 15 residues. Written as DNA, the CDR3 is TGTGCCAGCAGCTTAGAGCTAGGTTTCCAAGAGACCCAGTACTTC. Translating gives CASSLELGFQETQYF.

To note about this clone: The junction and the germline gene differ at one end; a read error may be behind it. The V and J genes are TRBV7-7 and TRBJ2-1; 10 nucleotides agree with TRBD2. The CDR3 sequence is 15 residues long. In germline, CDR1 is SSHAT, CDR2 FNYEAQ (reference sequence). CDR3 sequence: CASSPTSGTYNEQFF. CDR3 sequence (DNA): TGTGCTAGCAGCCCAACTAGCGGGACCTACAATGAGCAGTTCTTC.

The V call is TRBV9, the J call TRBJ2-1; either TRBD1 or TRBD2 may supply D (6 bases each). Germline CDR1 reads SGDLS; CDR2 reads YYNGEE. The V and J ends lost 3 bases and 9 bases respectively, with 16 bases between them. The CDR3 loop spans 14 amino acids. CDR3 sequence: CASSERLGGGEQFF. The DNA of the CDR3 is TGTGCCAGCAGCGAGCGATTAGGGGGAGGTGAGCAGTTCTTC. Based on the CDR3 plus reference TRBV9 and TRBJ2-1, the full variable domain is DSGVTQTPKHLITATGQRVTLRCSPRSGDLSVYWYQQSLDQGLQFLIQYYNGEERAKGNILERFSAQQFPDLHSELNLSSLELGDSALYFCASSERLGGGEQFFGPGTRLTVL.

The rearrangement joins TRBV2 to TRBJ2-2; D might be TRBD1 (6 bases). This CDR3 contains 13 residues. Trimming took 7 bases from V and 5 from J, leaving 11 bases between them. Germline assignment: CDR1 SNHLY and CDR2 FYNNEI. CDR3 DNA sequence: TGTGCCAGCACAGGGGTTAGAACCGGGGAGCTGTTTTTT. Translating it yields CASTGVRTGELFF.

The chain carries TRBV6-4 and TRBJ1-2; D is possibly TRBD1 (6 bases). CDR1 MRHNA and CDR2 SNTAGT come from the germline V gene. The CDR3 contains 13 residues. V was cut by 6 bases and J by 4 bases, with 12 bases left in between. The CDR3 here is CASSAGTLYGYTF. DNA of the CDR3: TGTGCCAGCAGCGCCGGGACACTCTATGGCTACACCTTC.

The chain has TRBV6-5 and TRBJ2-5; D is perhaps TRBD1 or TRBD2 (5 bases each). Trimming shortened V by 6 bases and J by 6 bases, and 20 bases separated the two germline ends. This CDR3 is 15 amino acids long. The germline V gene has CDR1 MNHEY and CDR2 SVGAGI. CDR3 sequence (DNA): TGTGCCAGCAGCCCCCGGGACCCCTCTTTAAAGACCCAGTACTTC. The encoded protein is CASSPRDPSLKTQYF.

The rearrangement uses TRBV5-4 and TRBJ2-5; D is uncertain. CDR1 is SGHNT, CDR2 YYREEE, per germline (reference sequence). Trimming pared 5 bases from V and 2 bases from J, leaving 13 bases between. The CDR3 totals 14 residues. Here the CDR3 reads CASRPAWEQETQYF. In DNA, the CDR3 is TGTGCCAGCAGACCTGCGTGGGAACAAGAGACCCAGTACTTC.